This T cell receptor beta chain was captured in a study of blood T cells in healthy people across ages. A second PCR, run for roughly 7 to 12 cycles, used a sample-barcoded 5' primer plus a J-beta primer mix. TCRdb re-derived calls from the 5' RACE reads in MiXCR, one entry per CDR3 protein. The data contain hundreds of thousands of distinct CDR3 sequences, more than 55% of them singletons. The CDR3 is 14 residues long. With V trimmed by 2 bases and J by 8 bases, 4 bases remained unmatched. Looked up from germline, CDR1 is SEHNR and CDR2 is FQNEAQ (reference sequence). The chain is built from TRBV7-9 and TRBJ2-1, with TRBD2 identical over 9 bases. The sequencing input was blood. The sequence was collected from a middle-aged man in good health. CDR3 residues: CASSLQLAGDEQFF. In nucleotides, the CDR3 is TGTGCCAGCAGCTTACAACTAGCGGGTGATGAGCAGTTCTTC.